The 18 T cell receptor beta chains presented below share a single source sample, sequenced in a study of early T cells in non-severe SARS-CoV-2 infection. TCRdb analysed the 5' RACE reads with MiXCR anew, one entry per CDR3 protein. There are roughly 55,000 distinct CDR3 sequences in the sample; just under 15% occur only once, and 9% to 10% lies in the top ten. The sample here was whole blood, taken at baseline. The origin of the receptors is an adult who was a healthcare worker with PCR-confirmed SARS-CoV-2 infection or an uninfected control (not recorded which).

The CDR3, as DNA: TGCGCCAGCAGCTTGGACAGGGCGGGAGGCTACACCTTC. Its protein product is CASSLDRAGGYTF. V and J are TRBV5-1 and TRBJ1-2; the D gene is possibly TRBD1 (6 bases). CDR1 and CDR2 (germline): SGHRS, YFSETQ. This CDR3 region has 13 residues. Trimming stripped 0 bases from V and 8 bases from J, with 11 bases between.

This chain uses TRBV24-1 with TRBJ2-3; 12 nucleotides align to TRBD1. Germline V gene data show CDR1 as KGHDR and CDR2 as SFDVKD. The CDR3 runs to 16 residues. The V gene end was trimmed by 6 bases and the J gene end by 3 bases; junction bases not matched to a gene: 6. CDR3 in DNA: TGTGCCACCAGTCTCGGGACAGGGGGCGCGACAGATACGCAGTATTTT. This sequence encodes CATSLGTGGATDTQYF.

The chain combines TRBV24-1 with TRBJ2-5; 8 bases are a match to TRBD1. The CDR3 runs 13 residues. J was trimmed by 4 bases and V by 7 bases; bases with no gene match: 4. CDR1 and CDR2 (germline): KGHDR, SFDVKD. The CDR3 DNA is TGTGCCACCAGCCAGGGGGCGGCAGAGACCCAGTACTTC. This gives the protein CATSQGAAETQYF.

The DNA of the CDR3 is TGTGCCAGCACCGAAACCGGGCGGGAGCAGTACTTC. It is translated as CASTETGREQYF. This chain connects TRBV12-3 or TRBV12-4 to TRBJ2-7; D unresolved. CDR3 length: 12 amino acids. Trimming removed 7 bases at V and 7 bases at J, with 14 bases between.

This clonotype was counted only a few times. V and J are TRBV19 and TRBJ2-7, with a possible D match to TRBD1 (6 bases). In germline, CDR1 is LNHDA, CDR2 SQIVND (reference sequence). Trimming left V 5 bases short and J 2 bases short, with 16 bases between. The CDR3 has 15 amino acids. CDR3 nucleotides: TGTGCCAGTAGTCCCAACAGGGAAGGAGCCTACGAGCAGTACTTC. Amino acids: CASSPNREGAYEQYF.

V and J are TRBV7-8 and TRBJ1-5; D is undetermined. V was clipped by 5 bases and J by 4 bases, with 15 bases between them. CDR3 length: 15 residues. Germline CDR1 SGHVS, CDR2 FQNEAQ. The CDR3 coding sequence is TGTGCCAGCAGCCCGAGGGCTTGGGAGAATCAGCCCCAGCATTTT. Protein product: CASSPRAWENQPQHF.

The chain employs TRBV28 and TRBJ2-7; D uncertain. Trimming removed 4 bases from V and 3 bases from J, with 7 bases in between. The CDR3 spans 12 residues. Germline V gene sequence: CDR1 MDHEN, CDR2 SYDVKM. The chain's CDR3 is CASSSPSYEQYF. Written as DNA, the CDR3 is TGTGCCAGCAGTTCGCCAAGCTACGAGCAGTACTTC. Full variable domain (remainder filled in from reference TRBV28 and TRBJ2-7): DVKVTQSSRYLVKRTGEKVFLECVQDMDHENMFWYRQDPGLGLRLIYFSYDVKMKEKGDIPEGYSVSREKKERFSLILESASTNQTSMYLCASSSPSYEQYFGPGTRLTVT.

This clonotype has just a few counts. The chain uses TRBV12-5 and TRBJ1-1; 7 bases agree with TRBD1. J lost 4 bases, V lost 0 bases, and 14 bases had no gene match. The CDR3 is 18 residues long. CDR1 is LGHNT and CDR2 is FRNRAP in the germline V gene. CDR3 DNA sequence: TGTGCTAGTGGTTTGGTATACGGACAGGCCGGTGGAGGCACTGAAGCTTTCTTT. This translates into CASGLVYGQAGGGTEAFF.

This clonotype turned up a few times. The V call is TRBV19, the J call TRBJ2-3; D assignment may be TRBD1 or TRBD2 (6 bases each). With 1 base removed from V and 2 bases from J, the gap between germline ends came to 10 bases. The CDR3 totals 15 residues. Looked up from germline, CDR1 is LNHDA and CDR2 is SQIVND (reference sequence). CDR3 amino acids: CASSIAGDNTDTQYF. In nucleotides, the CDR3 is TGTGCCAGTAGTATAGCGGGGGACAACACAGATACGCAGTATTTT.

This clonotype was detected many times. The chain is built from TRBV3-1 and TRBJ2-4; 7 bases fit TRBD2. V shed 1 base, J shed 9 bases, and the junction held 6 bases outside the gene matches. The CDR3 is 14 amino acids. Germline lookup yields CDR1 LGHDT and CDR2 YNNKEL (reference sequence). The chain's CDR3 is CASSQAGGESIQYF. The CDR3 coding sequence is TGTGCCAGCAGCCAAGCTGGGGGGGAAAGCATTCAGTACTTC.

The chain recombines TRBV5-1 with TRBJ1-1, with D possibly TRBD1 on 5 matching bases. Trimming took 1 base from V and 3 from J, leaving 10 bases between them. The CDR3 has 14 residues. Per germline, CDR1 SGHRS and CDR2 YFSETQ. The CDR3 sequence: CASSLPGSDTEAFF. The CDR3 DNA follows: TGCGCCAGCAGCTTGCCAGGGTCGGACACTGAAGCTTTCTTT.

J is TRBJ2-7 and V is TRBV28; no definite D call. Trimming stripped 5 bases from V and 4 bases from J, with 15 bases between. The germline V gene encodes CDR1 MDHEN and CDR2 SYDVKM. This CDR3 is 14 amino acids long. The CDR3 bases are TGTGCCAGCAGTAGCCCGGCACCACCATACGAGCAGTACTTC. Amino acids: CASSSPAPPYEQYF.

At least ten counts were recorded for this clonotype. The J gene is TRBJ1-1, the V gene TRBV10-3, with 10 bases fitting TRBD1. Germline V gives CDR1 ENHRY, CDR2 SYGVKD. The CDR3 contains 18 residues. V lost 10 bases to trimming and J lost 0 bases; unmatched junction nucleotides: 17. The CDR3 sequence: CATLRQGARRGLNTEAFF. In DNA, the CDR3 is TGTGCCACCCTTCGACAGGGGGCTAGGAGGGGGCTGAACACTGAAGCTTTCTTT.

This clonotype showed up just once. V usage is TRBV7-2 and J usage is TRBJ2-1; 10 nucleotides match TRBD2. This CDR3 spans 15 amino acids. From germline, CDR1 is SGHTA and CDR2 FQGNSA. With 5 bases clipped from V and 3 bases from J, the junction kept 4 bases outside the gene matches. Here the CDR3 reads CASSPGTSVYNEQFF. CDR3 coding DNA: TGTGCCAGCAGCCCGGGGACTAGCGTCTACAATGAGCAGTTCTTC.

This clonotype was seen many times. The chain combines TRBV12-3 or TRBV12-4 with TRBJ1-1; D uncertain. This CDR3 is 13 amino acids long. The V end was cut by 6 bases, the J end by 1 base, with 9 bases between. The CDR3 loop reads CASSYTRNTEAFF. CDR3 in DNA: TGTGCCAGCAGCTATACACGGAACACTGAAGCTTTCTTT.

The chain has TRBV3-1 and TRBJ2-7, with a tentative D call TRBD2 (6 bases). Per germline, CDR1 LGHDT and CDR2 YNNKEL (reference sequence). V lost 4 bases and J 3 bases, leaving 13 bases between the germline ends. This CDR3 region has 14 residues. The CDR3 region is CASSRLGLDYEQYF. The CDR3 DNA reads as TGTGCCAGCAGCCGCCTGGGACTCGACTACGAGCAGTACTTC.

The chain is built from TRBV19 and TRBJ1-2; D is unclear. From germline, CDR1 is LNHDA and CDR2 SQIVND (reference sequence). V was shortened by 4 bases and J by 4 bases, with 7 bases between the two germline ends. The CDR3 sequence is 12 residues long. CDR3 coding DNA: TGTGCCAGTAGTAAGGACGGCTATGGCTACACCTTC. Amino acids: CASSKDGYGYTF. Drawing the rest from reference TRBV19 and TRBJ1-2, the complete variable domain is DGGITQSPKYLFRKEGQNVTLSCEQNLNHDAMYWYRQDPGQGLRLIYYSQIVNDFQKGDIAEGYSVSREKKESFPLTVTSAQKNPTAFYLCASSKDGYGYTFGSGTRLTVV.

The rearrangement uses TRBV27 and TRBJ2-3; no reliable D call. Germline loops: CDR1 MNHEY, CDR2 SMNVEV (reference sequence). The CDR3 spans 15 residues. V lost 2 bases to trimming and J lost 0 bases, with 9 bases between them. Written as DNA, the CDR3 is TGTGCCAGCAGTTTAAGGCTTCCTAGCACAGATACGCAGTATTTT. Protein product: CASSLRLPSTDTQYF.